This T cell receptor beta chain comes out of a study of cytotoxic CD8 clonotypes in ibrutinib-treated CLL. In the study overall: There were, on average, roughly 260,000 productive templates and around 90,000 productive rearrangements per sample. Study-wide results and caveats: Before falling back toward baseline at progression, clonality had risen at the time of ibrutinib response.

As concerns this clone: The antigen remains unidentified.

V lost 7 bases to trimming and J lost 4 bases, with 16 bases between them. The CDR3 loop spans 14 amino acids. From germline, CDR1 is SNHLY and CDR2 FYNNEI. Produced via immunoSEQ multiplex PCR; TCRdb's table is partial and in-frame only. The table shows some 310,000 clones, with about 77% occurring only once. The sample consisted of PBMCs, taken before ibrutinib treatment. The TCR was taken from a human donor with chronic lymphocytic leukemia. J is TRBJ2-5 and V is TRBV2, with D tentatively TRBD1 or TRBD2 (5 bases each). CDR3 nucleotide sequence: TGTGCCAGCATGGCAGGGAGTGAGTCAGAGACCCAGTACTTC. This encodes CASMAGSESETQYF.